The T cell receptor beta chain described here comes from a study of cytomegalovirus exposure and HLA in healthy donors. Study-wide results and caveats: According to a later analysis, donors in an Asian-associated ancestry cluster reportedly had fewer N-insertions than the roughly 670-donor mean. Follow-up analysis seemed to connect common viral pathogens with several of the most significant clusters identified. In an earlier analysis, about 87% or about 30%: the productive usage of most TCR beta V segments.

A note on this clone: Its antigen is not identified.

The PCR employed 60 Vbeta primers together with 13 Jbeta primers. This table comes from immunoSEQ multiplex PCR, and its TCRdb copy is limited to in-frame clones, with some not included. The sample carries 200,000 to 250,000 clones, roughly 90% recorded once. This clonotype was obtained from a woman younger than 30 in good health and CMV-seronegative. Sequencing input: PBMCs.

The CDR3 sequence: CASAPGGHTF. In DNA, the CDR3 is TGTGCCAGCGCCCCCGGAGGCCACACCTTC. The rearrangement uses TRBV25-1 and TRBJ1-2; D call uncertain. Trimming cost V 8 bases and J 12 bases, with 13 bases left between them. From germline, CDR1 is MGHDK and CDR2 SYGVNS. This CDR3 spans 10 amino acids.